The 15 T cell receptor beta chains reported below all come from one sample, sequenced in a study of identical twins. TCRdb ran MiXCR on the 5' RACE reads and lists one entry per CDR3 protein. Of roughly 630,000 distinct CDR3 sequences listed, about 7% were seen once; the top ten hold 1.6%. The same data also went into a second study, on yellow fever vaccine responses in identical twins.

Material for sequencing was PBMCs. These receptors were taken from a young woman in good health.

The table lists this clonotype with a few counts. The gene calls are TRBV5-1 and TRBJ1-1; perhaps TRBD1 as D (5 bases). Per the germline V gene, CDR1 is SGHRS and CDR2 is YFSETQ. The V and J ends lost 5 bases and 0 bases respectively, with 14 bases between them. CDR3 length equals 15 residues. The DNA for the CDR3 is TGCGCCAGCAGAGTGGGGTTGGGGGTGAACACTGAAGCTTTCTTT. This translates into CASRVGLGVNTEAFF.

This clonotype was observed a handful of times. The V gene is TRBV2, the J gene TRBJ2-1; 7 nucleotides align to TRBD1. The germline V gene encodes CDR1 SNHLY and CDR2 FYNNEI. CDR3 length: 16 amino acids. The V segment lost 0 bases and the J segment 5 bases; nucleotides outside the gene matches: 7. The CDR3 protein is CASSEALGTENNEQFF. As DNA, the CDR3 is TGTGCCAGCAGTGAAGCGCTTGGGACAGAAAACAATGAGCAGTTCTTC.

The sample holds many counts of this clonotype. J is TRBJ2-5 and V is TRBV4-1; D not resolved. This CDR3 comprises 14 residues. Between the trimmed V and J ends, which lost 1 base and 1 base, there was a span of 7 bases. Germline V lookup: CDR1 MGHRA, CDR2 YSYEKL. The CDR3 coding sequence is TGCGCCAGCAGCCAAGTGGAGCCCCAAGAGACCCAGTACTTC. Amino acids: CASSQVEPQETQYF.

This clonotype was seen many times. V gene TRBV24-1 combines with J gene TRBJ2-3; D gene ambiguous. Germline CDR1 is KGHDR and CDR2 is SFDVKD. The V and J ends lost 4 bases and 0 bases respectively, with 10 bases between them. The CDR3 length is 15 residues. CDR3 sequence: CATSDPVASTDTQYF. CDR3 bases: TGTGCCACCAGTGACCCCGTTGCGAGCACAGATACGCAGTATTTT.

This clonotype was seen ten or more times. The rearrangement links TRBV5-1 to TRBJ2-1; D gene unclear. CDR1 and CDR2 (germline): SGHRS, YFSETQ. V was shortened by 3 bases and J by 4 bases, with 8 bases between the two germline ends. This CDR3 is 13 amino acids long. The CDR3 nucleotides are TGCGCCAGCAGCTCAGACTCATACAATGAGCAGTTCTTC. Translated: CASSSDSYNEQFF.

There are many counts of this clonotype. This chain links TRBV10-3 with TRBJ1-5, with TRBD1 matching 7 bases. Losses at the gene ends were 2 bases for V and 5 bases for J; bases not matched to a gene: 9. This CDR3 comprises 16 residues. The germline V gene encodes CDR1 ENHRY and CDR2 SYGVKD. The CDR3 bases are TGTGCCATCAGTGAGGGGGGACAGCGCCCAGATCAGCCCCAGCATTTT. This codes for CAISEGGQRPDQPQHF.

This clonotype was recorded a few times. The rearrangement uses TRBV11-2 and TRBJ2-7; D uncertain. The CDR3 covers 14 residues. Per germline, CDR1 SGHAT and CDR2 FQNNGV. V gave up 0 bases and J gave up 1 base, with 7 bases separating them. The CDR3 DNA reads TGTGCCAGCAGCTTAGAAGTCCAGTCCTACGAGCAGTACTTC. Translating gives CASSLEVQSYEQYF.

This clonotype was detected a few times. The chain combines TRBV6-5 with TRBJ2-6; D is unclear. The CDR3 runs to 16 residues. V shed 3 bases and J shed 2 bases, with 11 bases lying between them. Looked up from germline, CDR1 is MNHEY and CDR2 is SVGAGI. CDR3 DNA sequence: TGTGCCAGCAGTTATATATCCCCACCTGGGGCCAACGTCCTGACTTTC. Translation gives CASSYISPPGANVLTF.

There are a few counts of this clonotype. The chain employs TRBV4-1 and TRBJ2-2, with D unclear. Germline V gene lookup returns CDR1 MGHRA and CDR2 YSYEKL. CDR3 length: 15 amino acids. Deletions cut 1 base from V and 4 bases from J, with 10 bases between. The CDR3 protein is CASSQAHRATGELFF. The CDR3 nucleotides read TGCGCCAGCAGCCAAGCACACAGAGCCACCGGGGAGCTGTTTTTT.

J is TRBJ2-3 and V is TRBV29-1; D may be TRBD2 (6 bases). This CDR3 region has 13 residues. V shed 0 bases and J shed 4 bases, with 8 bases lying between them. CDR1 is SQVTM and CDR2 is ANQGSEA in the germline V gene. For the CDR3, the DNA is TGCAGCGTTGAAGATACGGGGGCAGATACGCAGTATTTT. This gives the protein CSVEDTGADTQYF.

This clonotype was counted at least ten times. The rearrangement links TRBV7-8 to TRBJ2-3; D is perhaps TRBD1 (6 bases). The CDR3 totals 19 residues. With 0 bases removed from V and 0 bases from J, the gap between germline ends came to 19 bases. Germline values: CDR1 SGHVS, CDR2 FQNEAQ. CDR3 sequence: CASSLAKIGQRKSTDTQYF. CDR3 coding DNA: TGTGCCAGCAGCTTAGCCAAGATAGGACAGAGGAAGAGCACAGATACGCAGTATTTT.

V gene TRBV20-1 combines with J gene TRBJ2-3; 11 nucleotides agree with TRBD2. CDR3 size: 17 residues. CDR1 is DFQATT and CDR2 is SNEGSKA in the germline V gene (reference sequence). V trimming: 4 bases; J trimming: 1 base; junction bases outside the gene matches: 10. The CDR3 protein is CSANVLAGEGGTDTQYF. CDR3 nucleotide sequence: TGCAGTGCTAACGTACTAGCGGGGGAGGGCGGCACAGATACGCAGTATTTT.

The sample holds many counts of this clonotype. The chain recombines TRBV5-1 with TRBJ2-1; tentative D call: TRBD2 (6 bases). The CDR3 is made up of 15 amino acids. V was clipped by 1 base and J by 7 bases, with 15 bases between them. Germline CDR1 reads SGHRS; CDR2 reads YFSETQ. The CDR3 loop reads CASSLIFLGRNEQFF. CDR3 nucleotides: TGCGCCAGCAGCTTGATTTTTTTGGGGAGGAATGAGCAGTTCTTC. Variable domain in full (rest from reference TRBV5-1 and TRBJ2-1): KAGVTQTPRYLIKTRGQQVTLSCSPISGHRSVSWYQQTPGQGLQFLFEYFSETQRNKGNFPGRFSGRQFSNSRSEMNVSTLELGDSALYLCASSLIFLGRNEQFFGPGTRLTVL.

This chain uses TRBV6-2 or TRBV6-3 with TRBJ2-1; possible D gene TRBD1, 8 bases. Trimming took 6 bases from V and 4 from J, leaving 22 bases between them. The CDR3 contains 17 residues. CDR1 MNHEY and CDR2 SVGEGT come from the germline V gene. The CDR3 nucleotides are TGTGCCAGCAGCCCACCTAGGACAGGGAGGGGGTACAATGAGCAGTTCTTC. It codes for CASSPPRTGRGYNEQFF.

This clonotype was found a few times. The chain employs TRBV28 and TRBJ1-5; 7 bases match TRBD1. Per the germline V gene, CDR1 is MDHEN and CDR2 is SYDVKM. CDR3 length: 15 residues. V lost 7 bases, J lost 2 bases, and 8 bases stayed unmatched. CDR3 in amino acids: CASTPGQTRNQPQHF. The CDR3 DNA reads TGTGCCAGCACTCCGGGACAGACTCGCAATCAGCCCCAGCATTTT.